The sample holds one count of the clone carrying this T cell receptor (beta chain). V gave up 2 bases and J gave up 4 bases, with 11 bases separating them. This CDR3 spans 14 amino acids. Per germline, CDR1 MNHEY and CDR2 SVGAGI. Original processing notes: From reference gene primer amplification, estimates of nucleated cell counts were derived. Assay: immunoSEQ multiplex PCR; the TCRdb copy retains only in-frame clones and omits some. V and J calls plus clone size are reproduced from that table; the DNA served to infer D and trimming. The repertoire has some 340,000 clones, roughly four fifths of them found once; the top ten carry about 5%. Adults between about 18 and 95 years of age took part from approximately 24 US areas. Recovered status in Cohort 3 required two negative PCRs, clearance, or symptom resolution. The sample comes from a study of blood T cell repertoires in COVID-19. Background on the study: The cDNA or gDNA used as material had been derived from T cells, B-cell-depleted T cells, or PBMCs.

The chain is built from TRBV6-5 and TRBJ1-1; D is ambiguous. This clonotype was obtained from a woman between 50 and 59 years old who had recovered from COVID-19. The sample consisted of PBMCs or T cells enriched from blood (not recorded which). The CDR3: CASSYLLLSTEAFF. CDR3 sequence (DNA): TGTGCCAGCAGTTACCTACTACTTAGCACTGAAGCTTTCTTT.